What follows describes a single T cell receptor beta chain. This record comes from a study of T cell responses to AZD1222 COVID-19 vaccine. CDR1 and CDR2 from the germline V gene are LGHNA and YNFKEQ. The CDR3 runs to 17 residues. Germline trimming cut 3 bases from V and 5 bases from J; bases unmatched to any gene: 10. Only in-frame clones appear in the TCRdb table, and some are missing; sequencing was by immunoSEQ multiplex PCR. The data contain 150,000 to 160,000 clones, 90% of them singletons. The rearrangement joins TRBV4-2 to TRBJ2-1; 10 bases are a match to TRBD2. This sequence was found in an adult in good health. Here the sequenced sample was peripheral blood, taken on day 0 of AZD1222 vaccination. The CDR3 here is CASSQPPGTSEDNEQFF. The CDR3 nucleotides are TGTGCCAGCAGCCAGCCCCCCGGGACTAGCGAGGACAATGAGCAGTTCTTC.